This T cell receptor beta chain was captured by sequencing in a study of T-cell reconstitution after alpha-beta-depleted transplantation in children. Unique molecular identifiers were used in preparing the TCRbeta library. TCRdb independently ran MiXCR on the PCR reads; one entry per CDR3 protein. The table records about 270,000 distinct CDR3 sequences, about a tenth of them present only once. The CDR3 contains 14 residues. Germline V gene sequence: CDR1 SNHLY, CDR2 FYNNEI. V was pared by 5 bases and J by 4 bases, with 5 bases of the junction left unmatched. The receptor was derived from a human donor who donated a stem cell graft to a child with SCID. This chain joins TRBV2 and TRBJ2-3; 8 bases line up with TRBD1. This specimen consisted of PBMCs from the stem cell graft donor, obtained from the stem cell graft. The CDR3 nucleotides are TGTGCCAGCAGTCCTCGGACAGGGCCAGATACGCAGTATTTT. It specifies CASSPRTGPDTQYF. The whole variable domain, filled in from reference TRBV2 and TRBJ2-3, reads EPEVTQTPSHQVTQMGQEVILRCVPISNHLYFYWYRQILGQKVEFLVSFYNNEISEKSEIFDDQFSVERPDGSNFTLKIRSTKLEDSAMYFCASSPRTGPDTQYFGPGTRLTVL.